This T cell receptor beta chain originates from a study of beta chain features in type 1 diabetes. Study-level findings and limits: A moderate, significant TCRB CDR3 shortening appeared in type 1 diabetes across four CD4+ subsets. Patients' naive, central memory and regulatory TCRB repertoires appeared more alike than those of healthy donors. Patients with type 1 diabetes showed fewer VDJ junction insertions and more deletions.

As concerns this clone: Its antigen is not identified.

Expressed TCRB transcripts were sequenced because the isolated RNA had all been reverse transcribed beforehand. Using immunoSEQ multiplex PCR, the repertoire was profiled, and TCRdb retains in-frame clones only, with some absent. The sample has about 68,000 clones, approximately 47% seen once. The V gene end was trimmed by 5 bases and the J gene end by 5 bases; junction bases not matched to a gene: 5. The CDR3 sequence is 15 residues long. The germline V gene has CDR1 MDHEN and CDR2 SYDVKM. Every donor provided one heparinised blood draw, which averaged approximately 100 mL. This TCR came from a man between 25 and 39 years old with type 1 diabetes. This sequence joins TRBV28 and TRBJ2-1; 11 bases map to TRBD2. Sample: central memory CD4+ T cells from blood. The CDR3 DNA follows: TGTGCCAGCAGTCCCCCGACTAGCGGGAACAATGAGCAGTTCTTC. Its protein is CASSPPTSGNNEQFF.